The 31 T cell receptor beta chains given below trace back to one sample, sequenced in a study of PD-1 blockade in classical Hodgkin lymphoma (dated by TCRdb to between 2020 and 2021). The label giving this sample's time point can be read as: cycle 1 day 1 (C1D1), immediately before nivolumab initiation. Every trial patient had relapsed following autologous stem cell transplantation, and prior brentuximab vedotin exposure was what differed among cohorts A, B and C. The library came from the immunoSEQ multiplex PCR assay. TCRdb re-hosts the immuneACCESS table, in-frame sequences only. Its copies lack some clones; in the studies checked, an unresolved V gene accounts for under half of them, and the cause for the rest is not known. In this sample the table shows under 95,000 clones, roughly 91% of which occur a single time. More than 6.5% of the sample rests with the top ten. The sequenced sample was peripheral blood mononuclear cells (PBMCs), obtained at baseline. The source of these receptors is a human donor with classical Hodgkin lymphoma.

The chain employs TRBV2 and TRBJ1-5; D is unclear. The germline V gene encodes CDR1 SNHLY and CDR2 FYNNEI. The CDR3 contains 16 residues. Trimming cost V 3 bases and J 2 bases, with 14 bases left between them. In nucleotides, the CDR3 is TGTGCCAGCAGTGAGGGCGCACAATGGGGCAATCAGCCCCAGCATTTT. Translating gives CASSEGAQWGNQPQHF.

This chain joins TRBV6-1 and TRBJ2-2; D not resolved. This CDR3 is built from 14 residues. V was shortened by 7 bases and J by 7 bases, with 16 bases between the two germline ends. Germline CDR1 reads MNHNS; CDR2 reads SASEGT. The CDR3: CASMESWGLGELFF. CDR3 DNA: TGTGCCAGCATGGAGTCGTGGGGTCTCGGGGAGCTGTTTTTT.

The J gene is TRBJ1-2, the V gene TRBV28; D perhaps matches TRBD1 (5 bases). The germline gives CDR1 MDHEN, CDR2 SYDVKM. The CDR3 runs 17 residues. V lost 2 bases to trimming and J lost 3 bases, with 19 bases between them. The CDR3 nucleotides are TGTGCCAGCAGTTTACTACGGGGCGGGGGGAGGTACTATGGCTACACCTTC. Its protein is CASSLLRGGGRYYGYTF.

The rearrangement links TRBV4-1 to TRBJ1-4, with D possibly matching TRBD1 (6 bases). The CDR3 runs to 16 residues. The germline V gene has CDR1 MGHRA and CDR2 YSYEKL. V lost 0 bases and J lost 4, with 12 bases in between. CDR3 DNA: TGCGCCAGCAGCCAAGAAGTGGGGGGCTTTAATGAAAAACTGTTTTTT. This sequence encodes CASSQEVGGFNEKLFF.

The gene calls are TRBV9 and TRBJ2-1; no reliable D call. The CDR3 runs 12 residues. With 4 bases removed from V and 9 bases from J, the gap between germline ends came to 11 bases. Per the germline V gene, CDR1 is SGDLS and CDR2 is YYNGEE. This CDR3 reads CASSPNYGEQFF. The CDR3 DNA reads TGTGCCAGCAGCCCTAATTACGGTGAGCAGTTCTTC. Drawing the rest from reference TRBV9 and TRBJ2-1, the complete variable domain is DSGVTQTPKHLITATGQRVTLRCSPRSGDLSVYWYQQSLDQGLQFLIQYYNGEERAKGNILERFSAQQFPDLHSELNLSSLELGDSALYFCASSPNYGEQFFGPGTRLTVL.

The chain links TRBV2 to TRBJ1-2; 8 bases map to TRBD1. The length of the CDR3 is 13 residues. V lost 6 bases, J lost 12 bases, and 12 bases stayed unmatched. Germline V gene sequence: CDR1 SNHLY, CDR2 FYNNEI. In DNA, the CDR3 is TGTGCCAGCAGGGACGACAGGGGACTGGAGCACACCTTC. This translates into CASRDDRGLEHTF.

J is TRBJ1-6 and V is TRBV19; TRBD1 might be the D (6 bases). Trimming shortened V by 3 bases and J by 5 bases, and 17 bases separated the two germline ends. Germline CDR1 LNHDA, CDR2 SQIVND (reference sequence). The length of the CDR3 is 17 residues. CDR3 nucleotides: TGTGCCAGTAGTATTCTTACTGGTAAGGGGGATAATTCACCCCTCCACTTT. Encoded protein: CASSILTGKGDNSPLHF. The variable domain in full, with the rest retrieved from reference TRBV19 and TRBJ1-6, is DGGITQSPKYLFRKEGQNVTLSCEQNLNHDAMYWYRQDPGQGLRLIYYSQIVNDFQKGDIAEGYSVSREKKESFPLTVTSAQKNPTAFYLCASSILTGKGDNSPLHFGNGTRLTVT.

J is TRBJ2-3 and V is TRBV27; possibly TRBD1 for D (6 bases). There are 14 residues in the CDR3. Germline CDR1 and CDR2: MNHEY and SMNVEV (reference sequence). The V gene lost 0 bases and the J gene lost 3 bases, with 7 bases spanning the gap. CDR3 nucleotides: TGTGCCAGCAGTTTATCGGGACAAACAGATACGCAGTATTTT. Translated, it gives CASSLSGQTDTQYF.

V is TRBV29-1 and J is TRBJ2-1; 14 bases are shared with TRBD2. CDR3 length: 14 residues. V lost 6 bases, J lost 7 bases, and 5 bases stayed unmatched. Germline V CDR1 and CDR2: SQVTM, ANQGSEA. The CDR3 DNA reads TGCAGCGTCTTGGGACTAGCGGGAGAGAATGAGCAGTTCTTC. Encoded protein: CSVLGLAGENEQFF.

This rearrangement joins TRBV18 to TRBJ2-2, with 9 bases fitting TRBD2. Germline trimming cut 0 bases from V and 3 bases from J; bases unmatched to any gene: 8. Germline V gene data show CDR1 as KGHSH and CDR2 as LQKENI. The CDR3 sequence is 18 residues long. Here the CDR3 DNA reads TGTGCCAGCTCACCACCGTTAATTAGCGGGAGTCACACCGGGGAGCTGTTTTTT. As protein: CASSPPLISGSHTGELFF.

The chain uses TRBV12-5 and TRBJ2-5, with 9 nucleotides matching TRBD1. Germline V CDR1 and CDR2: LGHNT, FRNRAP. J lost 4 bases, V lost 0 bases, and 12 bases had no gene match. The CDR3 runs to 18 residues. The CDR3 protein is CASGLVVKDGTGSETQYF. CDR3 DNA sequence: TGTGCTAGTGGTTTGGTAGTGAAGGACGGGACAGGGTCAGAGACCCAGTACTTC. Using reference TRBV12-5 and TRBJ2-5 for the parts outside the CDR3, the full variable domain is DARVTQTPRHKVTEMGQEVTMRCQPILGHNTVFWYRQTMMQGLELLAYFRNRAPLDDSGMPKDRFSAEMPDATLATLKIQPSEPRDSAVYFCASGLVVKDGTGSETQYFGPGTRLLVL.

This chain joins TRBV7-9 and TRBJ2-1; D gene uncertain. CDR1 and CDR2 from the germline V gene are SEHNR and FQNEAQ (reference sequence). This CDR3 is built from 16 residues. V lost 3 bases and J 10 bases, leaving 22 bases between the germline ends. The CDR3 DNA follows: TGTGCCAGCAGCTTGGGCGACAAGCGAACGAGAGAGGAGCAGTTCTTC. It translates to CASSLGDKRTREEQFF.

The chain joins TRBV4-1 to TRBJ1-4; no definite D call. CDR3 length: 14 amino acids. Germline V lookup: CDR1 MGHRA, CDR2 YSYEKL. V was shortened by 1 base and J by 8 bases, with 11 bases between the two germline ends. In DNA, the CDR3 is TGCGCCAGCAGCCAAGTTCCGACGGGGGAAAAACTGTTTTTT. Protein: CASSQVPTGEKLFF.

This chain connects TRBV30 to TRBJ1-1; 7 bases are a match to TRBD1. Germline values: CDR1 GTSNPN, CDR2 SVGIG (reference sequence). The J segment lost 0 bases and the V segment lost 5 bases, leaving 3 bases of the junction unmatched. The CDR3 is 13 amino acids. CDR3 nucleotides: TGTGCCTGGGGGACAGAGATGAACACTGAAGCTTTCTTT. Translation: CAWGTEMNTEAFF.

This clone was recorded once. V usage is TRBV7-9 and J usage is TRBJ2-5, with D perhaps matching TRBD1 (5 bases). This CDR3 contains 14 residues. The germline V and J ends were trimmed by 4 bases and 2 bases, with 11 bases remaining between them. Germline CDR1 and CDR2: SEHNR and FQNEAQ (reference sequence). The CDR3 nucleotides read TGTGCCAGCAGCTATCACAGGTCGCAAGAGACCCAGTACTTC. Protein sequence: CASSYHRSQETQYF.

This rearrangement joins TRBV2 to TRBJ1-3; TRBD1 might be the D (5 bases). Germline V CDR1 and CDR2: SNHLY, FYNNEI. V lost 7 bases, J lost 4 bases, and 11 bases lay in between. This CDR3 spans 13 amino acids. DNA for the CDR3: TGTGCCAGCAAGTGGGACGGCGGAAACACCATATATTTT. Its protein is CASKWDGGNTIYF.

The V and J genes are TRBV14 and TRBJ1-6; TRBD1 matches at 7 bases. The CDR3 runs 17 residues. The V and J ends lost 3 bases and 5 bases, in that order; junction bases with no gene match: 10. Germline assignment: CDR1 SGHDN and CDR2 FVKESK. CDR3 in DNA: TGTGCCAGCAGCCATTACACAACCGGGACAGATAATTCACCCCTCCACTTT. Translation gives CASSHYTTGTDNSPLHF.

The chain is built from TRBV6-5 and TRBJ2-7, with a possible D match to TRBD2 (5 bases). Germline assignment: CDR1 MNHEY and CDR2 SVGAGI. Trimming stripped 8 bases from V and 2 bases from J, with 13 bases between. CDR3 length: 13 amino acids. Written as DNA, the CDR3 is TGTGCCAGCGCGGAGGACTTACCCTACGAGCAGTACTTC. Translation: CASAEDLPYEQYF.

The chain links TRBV6-1 to TRBJ2-5, with D perhaps TRBD1 (6 bases). The J call may be wrong; the DNA end is better matched by TRBJ2-7. This CDR3 comprises 15 residues. Looked up from germline, CDR1 is MNHNS and CDR2 is SASEGT. The CDR3 reads CASSGEGTGFYEQYF. The CDR3 DNA is TGTGCCAGCAGTGGAGAGGGCACAGGGTTCTACGAGCAGTACTTC.

This chain uses TRBV27 with TRBJ1-2; no firm D call. Germline assignment: CDR1 MNHEY and CDR2 SMNVEV (reference sequence). This CDR3 region has 15 residues. Trimming shortened V by 0 bases and J by 4 bases, and 12 bases separated the two germline ends. The CDR3 nucleotides read TGTGCCAGCAGTTTATCGCCAGGCCTCTTCTATGGCTACACCTTC. It codes for CASSLSPGLFYGYTF.

The CDR3 loop is CASSLAGIYGYTF. CDR3 nucleotide sequence: TGTGCCAGCAGCTTGGCGGGGATCTATGGCTACACCTTC. The V and J genes are TRBV5-8 and TRBJ1-2; no firm D call. The CDR3 totals 13 residues. V was clipped by 0 bases and J by 4 bases, with 7 bases between them. Germline lookup yields CDR1 SGHTS and CDR2 YDEGEE. Supplemented by reference TRBV5-8 and TRBJ1-2, the full variable domain reads EAGVTQSPTHLIKTRGQQATLRCSPISGHTSVYWYQQALGLGLQFLLWYDEGEERNRGNFPPRFSGRQFPNYSSELNVNALELEDSALYLCASSLAGIYGYTFGSGTRLTVV.

This sequence joins TRBV7-3 and TRBJ2-7, with 11 nucleotides matching TRBD2. The CDR3 totals 15 residues. Germline lookup yields CDR1 SGHTA and CDR2 FQGTGA. Trimming removed 4 bases from V and 6 bases from J; junction bases left unmatched: 8. CDR3 sequence (DNA): TGTGCCAGCAGCTCGTTACTAGCGGGAGCAAGCGAGCAGTACTTC. As protein: CASSSLLAGASEQYF.

The rearrangement links TRBV6-1 to TRBJ2-3, with TRBD2 matching 11 bases. The CDR3 totals 18 residues. V lost 4 bases, J lost 2 bases, and 11 bases stayed unmatched. Germline assignment: CDR1 MNHNS and CDR2 SASEGT. CDR3 loop: CASSALAGAAYDTDTQYF. CDR3 DNA sequence: TGTGCCAGCAGTGCACTAGCGGGAGCCGCCTATGACACAGATACGCAGTATTTT.

In its sample, this clone was seen once. The J gene is TRBJ2-3, the V gene TRBV27; possible D gene TRBD1, 5 bases. Trimming removed 6 bases at V and 5 bases at J, with 12 bases between. Germline values: CDR1 MNHEY, CDR2 SMNVEV (reference sequence). CDR3 length equals 13 residues. Written as DNA, the CDR3 is TGTGCCAGCAGCCGCACAGGAGAAGATACGCAGTATTTT. Protein: CASSRTGEDTQYF.

V is TRBV27 and J is TRBJ2-7; the match to TRBD1 covers 9 bases. The CDR3 has 14 residues. V gave up 3 bases and J gave up 6 bases; unmatched junction bases: 6. Germline CDR1 is MNHEY and CDR2 is SMNVEV (reference sequence). The CDR3 loop is CASSFPGQGAEQYF. CDR3 in DNA: TGTGCCAGCAGTTTCCCGGGACAGGGCGCCGAGCAGTACTTC.

The V call is TRBV5-1, the J call TRBJ2-3, with D uncertain. V shed 0 bases and J shed 0 bases, with 8 bases lying between them. The CDR3 covers 15 residues. Germline CDR1 is SGHRS and CDR2 is YFSETQ. In DNA form, the CDR3 reads TGCGCCAGCAGCTTGGAAAGCCGTAGCACAGATACGCAGTATTTT. The encoded protein is CASSLESRSTDTQYF.

In its sample, this clone was seen once. The chain uses TRBV25-1 and TRBJ2-7; 10 bases are shared with TRBD1. Germline V gives CDR1 MGHDK, CDR2 SYGVNS. The V gene end was trimmed by 7 bases and the J gene end by 3 bases; junction bases not matched to a gene: 3. This CDR3 contains 13 residues. CDR3 nucleotides: TGTGCCAGCACGACAGGGGGCCACTACGAGCAGTACTTC. Protein: CASTTGGHYEQYF.

CDR3 residues: CASGTGTASTNEKLFF. DNA for the CDR3: TGTGCCAGTGGGACTGGGACCGCCTCAACTAATGAAAAACTGTTTTTT. V is TRBV19 and J is TRBJ1-4; D might be TRBD1 (5 bases). Germline V lookup: CDR1 LNHDA, CDR2 SQIVND (reference sequence). V was clipped by 8 bases and J by 0 bases, with 16 bases between them. This CDR3 region has 16 residues.

This sequence joins TRBV19 and TRBJ1-2; TRBD1 might be the D (5 bases). Deletions cut 3 bases from V and 7 bases from J, with 9 bases between. The CDR3 consists of 12 residues. Germline-derived CDR1 and CDR2 are LNHDA and SQIVND (reference sequence). For the CDR3, the DNA is TGTGCCAGTAGTATTGACGGGACTGGCTACACCTTC. Protein sequence: CASSIDGTGYTF.

The rearrangement links TRBV2 to TRBJ2-3; 7 nucleotides match TRBD1. The CDR3 covers 16 residues. V was pared by 7 bases and J by 0 bases, with 10 bases of the junction left unmatched. The V gene's germline CDR1 is SNHLY and CDR2 FYNNEI. CDR3 in amino acids: CASKGAWPPSTDTQYF. As DNA, the CDR3 is TGTGCCAGCAAGGGGGCCTGGCCTCCTAGCACAGATACGCAGTATTTT.

The table lists this clone with a count of one. The chain links TRBV9 to TRBJ2-3; D not resolved. Germline V gene data show CDR1 as SGDLS and CDR2 as YYNGEE. V gave up 3 bases and J gave up 2 bases, with 10 bases separating them. This CDR3 spans 14 amino acids. The CDR3 region is CASSASTYTDTQYF. The CDR3 coding sequence is TGTGCCAGCAGCGCGTCGACTTACACAGATACGCAGTATTTT.